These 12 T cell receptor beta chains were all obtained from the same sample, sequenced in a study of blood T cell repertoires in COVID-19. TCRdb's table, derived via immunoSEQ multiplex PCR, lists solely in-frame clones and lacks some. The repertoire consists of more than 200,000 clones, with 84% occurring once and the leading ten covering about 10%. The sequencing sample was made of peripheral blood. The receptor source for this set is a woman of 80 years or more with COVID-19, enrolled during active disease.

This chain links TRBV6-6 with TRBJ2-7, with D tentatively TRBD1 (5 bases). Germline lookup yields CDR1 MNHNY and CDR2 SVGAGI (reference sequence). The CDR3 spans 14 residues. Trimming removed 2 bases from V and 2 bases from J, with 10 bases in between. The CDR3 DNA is TGTGCCAGCAGTTACCTGGTAGGGGCCTACGAGCAGTACGTC. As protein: CASSYLVGAYEQYV.

CDR3 sequence (DNA): TGTGCCACCAGTGATAGACAGACCTATGGCTACACCTTC. Its protein product is CATSDRQTYGYTF. V is TRBV24-1 and J is TRBJ1-2; D might be TRBD1 (5 bases). The CDR3 sequence is 13 residues long. Trimming shortened V by 3 bases and J by 4 bases, and 8 bases separated the two germline ends. Germline loops: CDR1 KGHDR, CDR2 SFDVKD.

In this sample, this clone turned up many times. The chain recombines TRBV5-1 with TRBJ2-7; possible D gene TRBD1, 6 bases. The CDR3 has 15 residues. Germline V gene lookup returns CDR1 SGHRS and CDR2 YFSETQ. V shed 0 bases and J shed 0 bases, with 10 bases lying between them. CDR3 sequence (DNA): TGCGCCAGCAGCTTGGCTGGGACACCCTCCTACGAGCAGTACTTC. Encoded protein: CASSLAGTPSYEQYF.

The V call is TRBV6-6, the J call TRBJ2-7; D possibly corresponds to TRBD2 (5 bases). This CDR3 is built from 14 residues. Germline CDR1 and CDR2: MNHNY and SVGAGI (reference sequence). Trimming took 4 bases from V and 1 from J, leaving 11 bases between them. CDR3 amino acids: CASSLAGNSYEQYV. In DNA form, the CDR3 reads TGTGCCAGCAGTTTGGCCGGGAATTCCTACGAGCAGTACGTC.

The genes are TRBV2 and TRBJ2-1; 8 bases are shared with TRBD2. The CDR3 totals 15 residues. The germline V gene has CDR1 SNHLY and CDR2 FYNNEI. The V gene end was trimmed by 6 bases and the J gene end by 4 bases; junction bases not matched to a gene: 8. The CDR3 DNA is TGTGCCAGCAGCCCCCGGGGGGGTGTTTACAATGAGCAGTTCTTC. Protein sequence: CASSPRGGVYNEQFF.

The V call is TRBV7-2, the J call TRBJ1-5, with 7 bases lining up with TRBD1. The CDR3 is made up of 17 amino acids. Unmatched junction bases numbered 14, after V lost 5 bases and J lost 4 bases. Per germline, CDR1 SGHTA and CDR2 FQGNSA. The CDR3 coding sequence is TGTGCCAGCAGCCCAATGACAGGGAGCAGGGAGAATCAGCCCCAGCATTTT. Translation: CASSPMTGSRENQPQHF.

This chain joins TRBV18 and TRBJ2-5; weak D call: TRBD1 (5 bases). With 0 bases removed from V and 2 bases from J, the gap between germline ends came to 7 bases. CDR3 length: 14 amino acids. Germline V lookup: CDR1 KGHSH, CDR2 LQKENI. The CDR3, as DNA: TGTGCCAGCTCACCACCTACAGGTCAAGAGACCCAGTACTTC. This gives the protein CASSPPTGQETQYF.

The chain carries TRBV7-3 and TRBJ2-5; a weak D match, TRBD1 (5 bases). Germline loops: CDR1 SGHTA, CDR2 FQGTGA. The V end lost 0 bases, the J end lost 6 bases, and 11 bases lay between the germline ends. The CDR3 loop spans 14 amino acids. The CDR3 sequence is CASSLTPGSKTQYF. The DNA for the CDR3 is TGTGCCAGCAGCTTAACCCCAGGGTCTAAGACCCAGTACTTC.

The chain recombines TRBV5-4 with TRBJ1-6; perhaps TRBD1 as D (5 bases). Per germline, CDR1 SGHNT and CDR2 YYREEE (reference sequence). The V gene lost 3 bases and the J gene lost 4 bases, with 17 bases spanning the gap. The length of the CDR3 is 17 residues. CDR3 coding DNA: TGTGCCAGCAGCTCGGGACTCGCCGGACTTTATAATTCACCCCTCCACTTT. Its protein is CASSSGLAGLYNSPLHF.

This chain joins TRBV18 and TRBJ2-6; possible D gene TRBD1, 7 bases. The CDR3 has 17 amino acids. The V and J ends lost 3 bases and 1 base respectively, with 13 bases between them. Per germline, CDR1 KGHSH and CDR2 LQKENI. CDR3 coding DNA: TGTGCCAGCTCACCGGGGGGACAGAATTCTGGGGCCAACGTCCTGACTTTC. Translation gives CASSPGGQNSGANVLTF.

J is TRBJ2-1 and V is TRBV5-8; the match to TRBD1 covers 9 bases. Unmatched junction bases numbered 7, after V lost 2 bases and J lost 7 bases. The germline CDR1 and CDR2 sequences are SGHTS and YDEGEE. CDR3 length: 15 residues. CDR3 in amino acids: CASSLGTGRTNEQFF. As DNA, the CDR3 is TGTGCCAGCAGCTTAGGGACAGGGAGGACTAATGAGCAGTTCTTC.

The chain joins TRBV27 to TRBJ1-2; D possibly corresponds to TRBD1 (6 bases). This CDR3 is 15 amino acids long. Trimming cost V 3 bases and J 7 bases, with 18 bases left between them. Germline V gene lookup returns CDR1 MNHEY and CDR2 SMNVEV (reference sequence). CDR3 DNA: TGTGCCAGCAGTTTCAGGACAGCCTCCCAGGGTGGCTACACCTTC. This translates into CASSFRTASQGGYTF.